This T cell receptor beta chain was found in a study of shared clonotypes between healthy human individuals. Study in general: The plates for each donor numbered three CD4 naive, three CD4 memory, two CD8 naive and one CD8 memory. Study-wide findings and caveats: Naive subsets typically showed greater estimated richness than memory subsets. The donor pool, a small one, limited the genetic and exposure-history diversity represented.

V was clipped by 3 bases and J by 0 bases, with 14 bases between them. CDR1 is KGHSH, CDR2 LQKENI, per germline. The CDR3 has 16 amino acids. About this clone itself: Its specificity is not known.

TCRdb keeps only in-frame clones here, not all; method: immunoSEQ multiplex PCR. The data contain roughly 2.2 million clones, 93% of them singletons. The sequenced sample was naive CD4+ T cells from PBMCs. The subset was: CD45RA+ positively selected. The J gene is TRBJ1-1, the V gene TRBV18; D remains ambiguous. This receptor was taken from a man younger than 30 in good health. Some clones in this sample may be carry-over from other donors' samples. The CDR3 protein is CASSPPSVTMNTEAFF. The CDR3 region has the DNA TGTGCCAGCTCACCCCCGTCAGTTACCATGAACACTGAAGCTTTCTTT.